This T cell receptor beta chain was recovered during a study of OX40 agonist ivuxolimab in advanced cancers. About the study: An anti-OX40 (CD134) antibody with agonistic activity, ivuxolimab, was administered to patients. Overall study findings and caveats: In the 0.1 to 3.0 mg/kg range, CD4+ and CD8+ blood T cells had expanded clonally by week 6.

The repertoire was sequenced with immunoSEQ multiplex PCR; TCRdb's copy has only in-frame clones and lacks some. Altogether 48,000 or so clones are present, around 90% being singletons, with the ten largest covering 40% to 55%. Only one count was recorded for this clone. The antigen remains undetermined. From germline, CDR1 is MNHEY and CDR2 SMNVEV (reference sequence). With V trimmed by 7 bases and J by 6 bases, 5 bases remained unmatched. CDR3 length equals 14 residues. The sample in question was CD4+ or CD8+ T cells sorted from blood, obtained in a trial of the OX40 agonist ivuxolimab. This TCR came from an adult with an advanced solid tumor such as melanoma, head and neck, liver or kidney cancer. The chain employs TRBV27 and TRBJ2-1; 11 bases fit TRBD2. This CDR3 reads CASTLAGGSNEQFF. DNA of the CDR3: TGTGCCAGCACTCTAGCGGGGGGATCCAATGAGCAGTTCTTC.